The source of this T cell receptor (beta chain) is a study of early T cells in non-severe SARS-CoV-2 infection. The CDR3 length is 10 residues. V lost 8 bases to trimming and J lost 5 bases, with 9 bases between them. Germline CDR1 is SQVTM and CDR2 is ANQGSEA. At least ten counts were recorded for this clonotype. TCRdb fed the 5' RACE reads into MiXCR, producing one record per CDR3 protein. The sample consists of roughly 51,000 distinct CDR3 sequences, approximately 6.2% of them appearing once. This sequence was found in an adult who was a healthcare worker with PCR-confirmed SARS-CoV-2 infection or an uninfected control (not recorded which). This chain links TRBV29-1 with TRBJ2-5; no clear D. What was sequenced was whole blood. Here the CDR3 reads CSISWETQYF. The CDR3 DNA reads TGCAGCATATCTTGGGAGACCCAGTACTTC.